Sequencing of this TCR beta chain was carried out in a study of blood T cell repertoires in COVID-19. The overall study: Collection of acute and convalescent COVID-19 samples took place in the United States, Italy and Spain. Sample material is recorded as cDNA or gDNA derived from T cells, B-cell-depleted T cells, or PBMCs.

Germline V gives CDR1 GTSNPN, CDR2 SVGIG (reference sequence). V was pared by 2 bases and J by 7 bases, with 18 bases between. The CDR3 totals 15 residues. Sequenced by immunoSEQ multiplex PCR; TCRdb stores in-frame clones only, minus some. The sample lists 200,000 to 300,000 clones; about 91% were seen once. The receptor's source is a woman aged 40-49 years with acute COVID-19. The sequenced sample was PBMCs or T cells enriched from blood (not recorded which). V and J are TRBV30 and TRBJ1-3; TRBD1 is a possible D gene (5 bases). The CDR3 nucleotides read TGTGCCTGGAGTATGATGGACACGGGGGACAACACCATATATTTT. Translated, it gives CAWSMMDTGDNTIYF.